This TCR beta chain emerged from a study of OX40 agonist ivuxolimab in advanced cancers. Overall study context: Patients received the agonistic anti-OX40 (CD134) antibody ivuxolimab.

Measured with immunoSEQ multiplex PCR; TCRdb has only the in-frame clones, and not every one. Here the sample spans 55,000 to 70,000 clones, about 82% being singletons. The germline V gene has CDR1 SGHTS and CDR2 YDEGEE. CDR3 length: 15 amino acids. A single count supports this clone. The specimen comprised CD4+ or CD8+ T cells sorted from blood, sampled in a trial of the OX40 agonist ivuxolimab. This chain links TRBV5-8 with TRBJ2-5, with D tentatively TRBD1 (5 bases). TRBJ2-7 matches the DNA end more closely, so the J call is doubtful. This receptor was taken from an adult with an advanced solid tumor such as melanoma, head and neck, liver or kidney cancer. The CDR3 nucleotides are TGTGCCAGCAGCTGGACAATGGGCCCAGGGTACGAGCAGTACTTC. This codes for CASSWTMGPGYEQYF.